A single sample gave rise to the 29 T cell receptor beta chains below, sequenced in a study of blood T cell repertoires in COVID-19. Repertoires were generated with immunoSEQ multiplex PCR, while TCRdb's copy carries only in-frame clones and drops some. Among roughly 69,000 clones listed, 84% were seen once. The material sequenced was peripheral blood. These receptors came from a man aged 45 to 65 with COVID-19, enrolled during active disease.

The genes are TRBV7-2 and TRBJ2-6; D is undetermined. This CDR3 has 15 residues. Trimming left V 5 bases short and J 0 bases short, with 8 bases between. Germline V gives CDR1 SGHTA, CDR2 FQGNSA. The CDR3 DNA reads as TGTGCCAGCAGCCTCCAAGCCTCTGGGGCCAACGTCCTGACTTTC. Translation gives CASSLQASGANVLTF.

V usage is TRBV19 and J usage is TRBJ2-1, with TRBD1 matching 8 bases. Germline V gives CDR1 LNHDA, CDR2 SQIVND (reference sequence). The CDR3 extends over 15 amino acids. Unmatched junction bases numbered 11, after V lost 5 bases and J lost 8 bases. This CDR3 reads CASSRNRGNVDEQFF. CDR3 nucleotide sequence: TGTGCCAGTAGTCGTAACAGGGGGAATGTCGATGAGCAGTTCTTC.

The CDR3 DNA sequence: TGTGCCATAAGGGGGGGACTAGCGGGCACCAATGAGCAGTTCTTC. The encoded protein is CAIRGGLAGTNEQFF. The V and J genes are TRBV10-3 and TRBJ2-1; 12 bases align to TRBD2. Unmatched junction bases numbered 9, after V lost 9 bases and J lost 6 bases. The CDR3 contains 15 residues. Germline CDR1 ENHRY, CDR2 SYGVKD.

This clone came up once. This chain connects TRBV7-3 to TRBJ2-5; 10 bases are shared with TRBD2. This CDR3 comprises 16 residues. Germline trimming cut 5 bases from V and 4 bases from J; bases unmatched to any gene: 10. In germline, CDR1 is SGHTA, CDR2 FQGTGA. The DNA for the CDR3 is TGTGCCAGCAGCCCAAGCGGGGGGGCAGGTCCAGAGACCCAGTACTTC. It encodes CASSPSGGAGPETQYF.

The gene calls are TRBV7-8 and TRBJ1-2; TRBD1 matches at 9 bases. Germline CDR1 and CDR2: SGHVS and FQNEAQ. The CDR3 has 18 amino acids. The ends lost 2 bases at V and 6 bases at J; junction bases unmatched: 16. In DNA, the CDR3 is TGTGCCAGCAGCTTATGGCACAGGACAGGGGCTGGTGAAAATGGCTACACCTTC. Protein product: CASSLWHRTGAGENGYTF.

This chain uses TRBV19 with TRBJ2-1; 11 nucleotides align to TRBD2. The CDR3 consists of 17 residues. Looked up from germline, CDR1 is LNHDA and CDR2 is SQIVND (reference sequence). The ends lost 5 bases at V and 6 bases at J; junction bases unmatched: 12. The CDR3 sequence: CASSPRIIAGGFNEQFF. The CDR3 DNA is TGTGCCAGTAGTCCCCGAATAATAGCGGGGGGGTTCAATGAGCAGTTCTTC.

This clone came up a few times. The gene calls are TRBV11-2 and TRBJ1-1; D is unclear. The CDR3 spans 13 residues. The germline V and J ends were trimmed by 6 bases and 4 bases, with 12 bases remaining between them. Germline V gene sequence: CDR1 SGHAT, CDR2 FQNNGV. The CDR3 here is CASSPGGSTEAFF. The CDR3 DNA reads TGTGCCAGCAGTCCCGGAGGGAGCACTGAAGCTTTCTTT.

This clone turned up a few times. This chain links TRBV7-9 with TRBJ2-5, with 7 bases aligning to TRBD1. CDR1 and CDR2 from the germline V gene are SEHNR and FQNEAQ (reference sequence). The CDR3 runs to 15 residues. V lost 3 bases to trimming and J lost 0 bases; unmatched junction nucleotides: 4. CDR3 loop: CASSLRDSHQETQYF. CDR3 bases: TGTGCCAGCAGCTTGAGGGACAGCCACCAAGAGACCCAGTACTTC.

The genes are TRBV2 and TRBJ1-4; 8 bases are shared with TRBD1. V was pared by 4 bases and J by 7 bases, with 8 bases of the junction left unmatched. This CDR3 region has 15 residues. The V gene's germline CDR1 is SNHLY and CDR2 FYNNEI. The CDR3 loop is CASSVQGAKGEKLFF. The CDR3 nucleotides read TGTGCCAGCAGTGTGCAGGGGGCAAAGGGTGAAAAACTGTTTTTT.

This clone was picked up one time. The chain has TRBV7-9 and TRBJ1-6; no definite D call. The CDR3 sequence is 12 residues long. The germline CDR1 and CDR2 sequences are SEHNR and FQNEAQ (reference sequence). Trimming left V 5 bases short and J 7 bases short, with 6 bases between. The CDR3 DNA follows: TGTGCCAGCAGCCATTCCAATTCACCCCTCCACTTT. Translated, it gives CASSHSNSPLHF.

The rearrangement links TRBV3-1 (or the pseudogene TRBV3-2) to TRBJ1-3, with D unclear. V dropped 1 base and J dropped 7 bases, with 8 bases sitting between them. The CDR3 spans 13 residues. Germline V gives CDR1 LGHDT, CDR2 YNNKEL (reference sequence). CDR3 sequence (DNA): TGTGCCAGCAGCCAAGGAGTCGGGAACACCATATATTTT. This encodes CASSQGVGNTIYF.

The rearrangement joins TRBV4-3 to TRBJ1-6, with TRBD1 matching over 7 bases. The junction had 12 bases not matched to a gene; V was cut back by 3 bases and J by 10 bases. Germline V gene lookup returns CDR1 LGHNA and CDR2 YSLEER. CDR3 length: 16 residues. CDR3 DNA: TGCGCCAGCAGCCAGACAAACAGGGGACTTGTATCACCCCTCCACTTT. This gives the protein CASSQTNRGLVSPLHF.

The V and J genes are TRBV11-2 and TRBJ2-1; D call uncertain. Trimming removed 1 base from V and 0 bases from J, with 4 bases in between. This CDR3 region has 14 residues. CDR1 and CDR2 (germline): SGHAT, FQNNGV. In DNA, the CDR3 is TGTGCCAGCAGCTTAGCGAGCTCCTACAATGAGCAGTTCTTC. It translates to CASSLASSYNEQFF.

The chain combines TRBV3-1 (or the pseudogene TRBV3-2) with TRBJ2-2, with TRBD2 matching 10 bases. The germline gives CDR1 LGHDT, CDR2 YNNKEL (reference sequence). This CDR3 comprises 16 residues. V was pared by 2 bases and J by 1 base, with 1 base of the junction left unmatched. The CDR3 DNA reads TGTGCCAGCAGCCAATTAGCGGGGGGGAACACCGGGGAGCTGTTTTTT. Protein: CASSQLAGGNTGELFF.

This clone appeared once. The chain couples TRBV4-1 to TRBJ2-2; possible D gene TRBD2, 6 bases. The V gene lost 0 bases and the J gene lost 0 bases, with 11 bases spanning the gap. The CDR3 loop spans 17 amino acids. Germline CDR1 MGHRA, CDR2 YSYEKL. CDR3 bases: TGCGCCAGCAGCCAAGACCGGGACTCCGCGAACACCGGGGAGCTGTTTTTT. It specifies CASSQDRDSANTGELFF.

The CDR3 coding sequence is TGTGCCAGCAGCTTAGATGTTTGGGGGCACCAGCCCCAGCATTTT. Translating it yields CASSLDVWGHQPQHF. J is TRBJ1-5 and V is TRBV7-2; tentative D call: TRBD1 (6 bases). V was cut by 1 base and J by 7 bases, with 14 bases left in between. CDR1 is SGHTA and CDR2 is FQGNSA in the germline V gene. The CDR3 spans 15 residues.

The chain links TRBV3-1 (or the pseudogene TRBV3-2) to TRBJ2-7; 7 nucleotides agree with TRBD1. CDR3 length: 15 residues. With 4 bases clipped from V and 3 bases from J, the junction kept 9 bases outside the gene matches. The germline gives CDR1 LGHDT, CDR2 YNNKEL (reference sequence). The CDR3 bases are TGTGCCAGCAGCCCTGGCCCAGGGGGTTTCTACGAGCAGTACTTC. Protein product: CASSPGPGGFYEQYF.

This sequence joins TRBV10-2 and TRBJ2-7; possible D gene TRBD1, 5 bases. Germline V gene lookup returns CDR1 WSHSY and CDR2 SAAADI. The CDR3 is 13 amino acids. Trimming shortened V by 3 bases and J by 3 bases, and 9 bases separated the two germline ends. The CDR3 is CASSEEQVYEQYF. The DNA of the CDR3 is TGCGCCAGCAGTGAAGAACAGGTCTACGAGCAGTACTTC.

The chain carries TRBV7-9 and TRBJ2-3; perhaps TRBD1 as D (5 bases). This CDR3 comprises 16 residues. The germline V gene encodes CDR1 SEHNR and CDR2 FQNEAQ (reference sequence). The V end lost 2 bases, the J end lost 8 bases, and 20 bases lay between the germline ends. In DNA form, the CDR3 reads TGTGCCAGCAGCTTAATTCGGATTTTGGGCCAGGGTACGCAGTATTTT. As protein: CASSLIRILGQGTQYF.

The CDR3 is CASSLAGGGALNIQYF. Written as DNA, the CDR3 is TGTGCCAGCAGCTTAGCGGGCGGGGGGGCTTTAAACATTCAGTACTTC. The rearrangement uses TRBV7-9 and TRBJ2-4; 9 bases map to TRBD2. The CDR3 is 16 residues long. CDR1 SEHNR and CDR2 FQNEAQ come from the germline V gene (reference sequence). The junction had 6 bases not matched to a gene; V was cut back by 0 bases and J by 6 bases. Complete variable domain (other parts from reference TRBV7-9 and TRBJ2-4): DTGVSQNPRHKITKRGQNVTFRCDPISEHNRLYWYRQTLGQGPEFLTYFQNEAQLEKSRLLSDRFSAERPKGSFSTLEIQRTEQGDSAMYLCASSLAGGGALNIQYFGAGTRLSVL.

The V and J genes are TRBV5-1 and TRBJ2-1, with 12 bases that match TRBD1. V gave up 3 bases and J gave up 8 bases; unmatched junction bases: 0. This CDR3 has 13 amino acids. The V gene's germline CDR1 is SGHRS and CDR2 YFSETQ. The CDR3 is CASSWDRGHEQFF. The CDR3 nucleotides are TGCGCCAGCAGCTGGGACAGGGGGCATGAGCAGTTCTTC.

The chain carries TRBV9 and TRBJ2-3; tentatively, D is TRBD2 (6 bases). V lost 5 bases, J lost 8 bases, and 12 bases lay in between. Germline values: CDR1 SGDLS, CDR2 YYNGEE. The CDR3 spans 12 residues. This CDR3 is CASSDGGVTQYF. CDR3 DNA sequence: TGTGCCAGCAGTGACGGGGGAGTTACGCAGTATTTT.

The chain joins TRBV7-9 to TRBJ1-1, with TRBD1 matching 8 bases. Trimming cost V 4 bases and J 1 base; bases outside gene matches: 5. Germline lookup yields CDR1 SEHNR and CDR2 FQNEAQ (reference sequence). This CDR3 region has 15 residues. For the CDR3, the DNA is TGTGCCAGCAGCTATTCAACAGGGGGGAACACTGAAGCTTTCTTT. It encodes CASSYSTGGNTEAFF.

This chain joins TRBV3-1 (or the pseudogene TRBV3-2) and TRBJ2-5, with D possibly being TRBD2 (6 bases). The V gene's germline CDR1 is LGHDT and CDR2 YNNKEL (reference sequence). Trimming left V 2 bases short and J 6 bases short, with 25 bases between. The CDR3 has 18 residues. DNA of the CDR3: TGTGCCAGCAGCCAACCGGACTGGCGGGGATCGACACGGAAGACCCAGTACTTC. It translates to CASSQPDWRGSTRKTQYF.

The genes are TRBV7-9 and TRBJ2-7; D possibly corresponds to TRBD1 (5 bases). Germline V CDR1 and CDR2: SEHNR, FQNEAQ (reference sequence). The germline V and J ends were trimmed by 2 bases and 5 bases, with 19 bases remaining between them. This CDR3 has 16 residues. CDR3 amino acids: CASSLSLPPGRDEQYF. The CDR3 DNA follows: TGTGCCAGCAGCTTATCCCTACCCCCCGGCAGGGACGAGCAGTACTTC. Looking up the rest from reference TRBV7-9 and TRBJ2-7 gives the full variable domain: DTGVSQNPRHKITKRGQNVTFRCDPISEHNRLYWYRQTLGQGPEFLTYFQNEAQLEKSRLLSDRFSAERPKGSFSTLEIQRTEQGDSAMYLCASSLSLPPGRDEQYFGPGTRLTVT.

This sequence joins TRBV7-9 and TRBJ2-1; 7 bases align to TRBD2. J gave up 4 bases and V 4 bases, and 4 bases lay outside the gene matches. The germline CDR1 and CDR2 sequences are SEHNR and FQNEAQ (reference sequence). The CDR3 totals 14 residues. The CDR3 bases are TGTGCCAGCAGCTGGGGGGGAGGATACAATGAGCAGTTCTTC. Amino acid sequence: CASSWGGGYNEQFF.

This sequence joins TRBV7-9 and TRBJ2-7; D is perhaps TRBD1 (6 bases). Trimming removed 5 bases from V and 6 bases from J, with 20 bases in between. Germline V lookup: CDR1 SEHNR, CDR2 FQNEAQ (reference sequence). There are 15 residues in the CDR3. CDR3 loop: CASSPRTGTGSEQYF. The CDR3 region has the DNA TGTGCCAGCAGCCCCAGAACAGGGACGGGGAGCGAGCAGTACTTC.

J is TRBJ2-7 and V is TRBV2, with D maybe TRBD2 (6 bases). Germline V gene sequence: CDR1 SNHLY, CDR2 FYNNEI. This CDR3 is built from 16 residues. V lost 8 bases, J lost 1 base, and 21 bases lay in between. This CDR3 reads CASGDPGGTQSYEQYF. The CDR3 nucleotides read TGTGCCAGCGGAGATCCGGGCGGGACCCAGTCCTACGAGCAGTACTTC.

The chain uses TRBV4-1 and TRBJ1-2, with 7 bases identical to TRBD1. This CDR3 spans 17 amino acids. Germline V gene data show CDR1 as MGHRA and CDR2 as YSYEKL. Germline trimming cut 5 bases from V and 0 bases from J; bases unmatched to any gene: 12. CDR3 loop: CASSKTTWTGSNYGYTF. CDR3 coding DNA: TGCGCCAGCAGCAAAACCACCTGGACAGGATCTAACTATGGCTACACCTTC.